Listed here are 6 T cell receptor beta chains from one sample, sequenced in a study of CD8+ T cells in alopecia areata. Treatment: oral pan-JAK inhibitor, 5-10 mg twice daily. Extracted RNA was reverse transcribed into cDNA, the sequencing template. Data came from immunoSEQ multiplex PCR; TCRdb stores just in-frame clones and leaves some out. Of some 190,000 clones in the sample, 50% to 60% were seen once. Sample: CD4+ T cells sorted from blood, taken at week 4, from a patient treated with tofacitinib. Receptor source: a human donor with alopecia areata.

The chain uses TRBV11-2 and TRBJ2-7; D gene uncertain. This CDR3 spans 16 amino acids. Germline CDR1 SGHAT, CDR2 FQNNGV. The ends were cut back, 1 base at V and 2 bases at J, with 15 bases in the middle. The CDR3 coding sequence is TGTGCCAGCAGCTTAGTCCGCGGTGTAGCCCCCTACGAGCAGTACTTC. This sequence encodes CASSLVRGVAPYEQYF.

This chain connects TRBV23-1 to TRBJ2-5; TRBD2 aligns across 11 bases. TRBV23-1 is placed among ORFs of uncertain function. V was pared by 2 bases and J by 2 bases, with 7 bases of the junction left unmatched. The CDR3 totals 17 residues. The CDR3 region is CASSQELAGVGQETQYF. In nucleotides, the CDR3 is TGCGCCAGCAGTCAAGAACTAGCGGGAGTAGGTCAAGAGACCCAGTACTTC.

The rearrangement links TRBV29-1 to TRBJ2-3; a possible D gene is TRBD2 (6 bases). V gave up 4 bases and J gave up 3 bases, with 14 bases separating them. Germline CDR1 is SQVTM and CDR2 is ANQGSEA. CDR3 length equals 14 residues. Here the CDR3 DNA reads TGCAGCGTTGTGGGGACCCGGGGGACAGATACGCAGTATTTT. This sequence encodes CSVVGTRGTDTQYF.

The chain is built from TRBV29-1 and TRBJ2-5, with D possibly called TRBD1 or TRBD2 (5 bases each). Per the germline V gene, CDR1 is SQVTM and CDR2 is ANQGSEA. CDR3 length: 13 residues. The ends were cut back, 0 bases at V and 6 bases at J, with 11 bases in the middle. The CDR3: CSVEDSGLKTQYF. In DNA form, the CDR3 reads TGCAGCGTTGAAGATTCGGGGCTGAAGACCCAGTACTTC.

V gene TRBV7-9 combines with J gene TRBJ1-5; the D gene is possibly TRBD1 (6 bases). Germline V gene lookup returns CDR1 SEHNR and CDR2 FQNEAQ (reference sequence). V lost 5 bases and J 0 bases, leaving 11 bases between the germline ends. The CDR3 runs 15 residues. Here the CDR3 DNA reads TGTGCCAGCAGCAGGGGGGAGGCTAGCAATCAGCCCCAGCATTTT. The encoded protein is CASSRGEASNQPQHF.

The genes are TRBV9 and TRBJ2-5, with D possibly being TRBD1 or TRBD2 (5 bases each). Germline V gene sequence: CDR1 SGDLS, CDR2 YYNGEE. CDR3 size: 12 residues. V was pared by 7 bases and J by 5 bases, with 12 bases between. The DNA of the CDR3 is TGTGCCAGCGGGAGAGGGGCGGAGACCCAGTACTTC. Amino acid sequence: CASGRGAETQYF.